These 8 T cell receptor beta chains were all obtained from the same sample, sequenced in a study of response to subunit inactivated influenza vaccine. TCRdb re-derived calls from the RT-PCR reads in MiXCR, one entry per CDR3 protein. Of about 800,000 distinct CDR3 sequences in the sample, around 20% were seen once. The sequenced sample was PBMCs from blood, obtained roughly 5 days after vaccination. All receptors derive from a man aged 45-60 years who received an inactivated influenza vaccine.

The chain is built from TRBV2 and TRBJ2-5, with D maybe TRBD1 (6 bases). V was pared by 6 bases and J by 6 bases, with 17 bases between. Germline CDR1 is SNHLY and CDR2 is FYNNEI. The CDR3 contains 14 residues. CDR3 residues: CASSVQGFMKTQYF. The CDR3 DNA reads TGTGCCAGCAGCGTACAGGGTTTTATGAAGACCCAGTACTTC.

The chain has TRBV14 and TRBJ2-3; 8 nucleotides agree with TRBD1. The CDR3 consists of 14 residues. J gave up 7 bases and V 4 bases, and 7 bases lay outside the gene matches. Germline values: CDR1 SGHDN, CDR2 FVKESK. The CDR3, as DNA: TGTGCCAGCAGCCTACAGACAGGGGCGAATACGCAGTATTTT. This codes for CASSLQTGANTQYF. The complete variable domain, with remaining parts taken from reference TRBV14 and TRBJ2-3, reads EAGVTQFPSHSVIEKGQTVTLRCDPISGHDNLYWYRRVMGKEIKFLLHFVKESKQDESGMPNNRFLAERTGGTYSTLKVQPAELEDSGVYFCASSLQTGANTQYFGPGTRLTVL.

The V gene is TRBV7-2, the J gene TRBJ2-5; TRBD1 matches 10 bases. CDR3 length: 16 amino acids. Per germline, CDR1 SGHTA and CDR2 FQGNSA. Trimming cost V 4 bases and J 4 bases; bases outside gene matches: 9. Written as DNA, the CDR3 is TGTGCCAGCAGCTCAATGACAGGGGGCGCGGGAGAGACCCAGTACTTC. This codes for CASSSMTGGAGETQYF. The entire variable domain, with the rest obtained from reference TRBV7-2 and TRBJ2-5, is as follows: GAGVSQSPSNKVTEKGKDVELRCDPISGHTALYWYRQSLGQGLEFLIYFQGNSAPDKSGLPSDRFSAERTGGSVSTLTIQRTQQEDSAVYLCASSSMTGGAGETQYFGPGTRLLVL.

This clonotype was seen repeatedly, ten times or more. As DNA, the CDR3 is TGTGCCAGCAGTACGGGCCAGCTCACTGAAGCTTTCTTT. This codes for CASSTGQLTEAFF. The chain is built from TRBV6-1 and TRBJ1-1; D unresolved. The CDR3 length is 13 residues. Trimming removed 5 bases at V and 4 bases at J, with 11 bases between. The V gene's germline CDR1 is MNHNS and CDR2 SASEGT.

The rearrangement uses TRBV9 and TRBJ2-1; TRBD2 aligns across 16 bases. The V gene's germline CDR1 is SGDLS and CDR2 YYNGEE. The length of the CDR3 is 19 residues. V dropped 4 bases and J dropped 0; count of bases not matched to a gene: 7. The CDR3 bases are TGTGCCAGCAGCAGGGGACTAGCGGGAGGGCCGGGCTCCTACAATGAGCAGTTCTTC. As protein: CASSRGLAGGPGSYNEQFF.

This clonotype occurred a few times. This sequence joins TRBV27 and TRBJ1-4; possibly TRBD1 for D (6 bases). V was cut by 7 bases and J by 8 bases, with 17 bases left in between. Germline V gene data show CDR1 as MNHEY and CDR2 as SMNVEV (reference sequence). The CDR3 covers 14 residues. The CDR3: CASKIRQDSEKLFF. Here the CDR3 DNA reads TGTGCCAGCAAAATCCGACAGGATAGCGAAAAACTGTTTTTT.

This clonotype was counted between two and nine times. The chain couples TRBV20-1 to TRBJ2-4, with D uncertain. This CDR3 is 13 amino acids long. V was shortened by 0 bases and J by 6 bases, with 9 bases between the two germline ends. CDR1 DFQATT and CDR2 SNEGSKA come from the germline V gene (reference sequence). The CDR3 reads CSARDPRPNIQYF. DNA for the CDR3: TGCAGTGCTAGAGATCCCAGACCAAACATTCAGTACTTC.

The rearrangement joins TRBV27 to TRBJ2-1; 7 bases fit TRBD2. The length of the CDR3 is 16 residues. Germline V gene lookup returns CDR1 MNHEY and CDR2 SMNVEV (reference sequence). V lost 1 base and J lost 5; bases outside the gene matches: 8. The CDR3 coding sequence is TGTGCCAGCAGTTTATATTGGGCTAGCGGAGACAATGAGCAGTTCTTC. This encodes CASSLYWASGDNEQFF.